This T cell receptor beta chain was sequenced during a study of blood T cell repertoires in COVID-19. Background on the study: COVID-19 samples, acute and convalescent, were from the United States, Italy and Spain. The cDNA or gDNA used as material had been derived from T cells, B-cell-depleted T cells, or PBMCs.

The CDR3 totals 13 residues. V was clipped by 1 base and J by 7 bases, with 14 bases between them. Germline V gene lookup returns CDR1 GTSNPN and CDR2 SVGIG (reference sequence). Original handling: From reference gene primer amplification, estimates of nucleated cell counts were derived. Assay: immunoSEQ multiplex PCR; the TCRdb copy retains only in-frame clones and omits some. The DNA gave D and trimming, while V, J and clone size come from that table. The repertoire holds under 300,000 clones, 80% to 85% seen once, with roughly 12% in the top ten. The rearrangement uses TRBV30 and TRBJ2-7, with D possibly being TRBD1 (6 bases). The sequenced material came from peripheral blood. The clonotype comes from a woman in her sixties with active or convalescent COVID-19. The CDR3 DNA follows: TGTGCCTGGAGTGAAGGGTCTCAGGGGGAGCAGTACTTC. This gives the protein CAWSEGSQGEQYF. Complete variable domain (other parts from reference TRBV30 and TRBJ2-7): SQTIHQWPATLVQPVGSPLSLECTVEGTSNPNLYWYRQAAGRGLQLLFYSVGIGQISSEVPQNLSASRPQDRQFILSSKKLLLSDSGFYLCAWSEGSQGEQYFGPGTRLTVT.